This TCR beta chain was sequenced for a study of blood T cell repertoires in COVID-19. Background on the study: From T cells, B-cell-depleted T cells, or PBMCs came the material, which was cDNA or gDNA.

Some clones are missing from TCRdb's copy, which holds only in-frame ones; the method was immunoSEQ multiplex PCR. The sample carries fewer than 75,000 clones, around 87% recorded once. The source of this sequence is a man between 60 and 75 years old with active or convalescent COVID-19. Sequencing was performed on peripheral blood.

DNA for the CDR3: TGTGCCAGCAGCACCAGACAGACCCACCGGGGGGAGACCCAGTACTTC. Translating it yields CASSTRQTHRGETQYF. The rearrangement links TRBV27 to TRBJ2-5, with a possible D match to TRBD2 (6 bases). The CDR3 has 16 amino acids. From germline, CDR1 is MNHEY and CDR2 SMNVEV (reference sequence). V was pared by 6 bases and J by 5 bases, with 22 bases between.